The entry below gives a single T cell receptor beta chain sequence along with its context. Its cognate antigen is unknown. The data stem from a study of human T cells and chemical hapten exposure. Study background: The study lasted roughly five months, and patients were dosed weekly with diphenylcyclopropenone on the scalp throughout. There were per-sample TCR yield variations, arising mainly from small pooled library volume differences.

TCRdb called the RACE reads again in MiXCR, with one record for every CDR3 protein. The profile shows some 400,000 distinct CDR3 sequences, roughly 5.3% of them singletons. V gave up 4 bases and J gave up 1 base; unmatched junction bases: 13. The CDR3 consists of 18 residues. The germline V gene encodes CDR1 SGHTA and CDR2 FQGNSA. Time point: pre-sensitization, week 0. Noted treatment: therapeutic diphenylcyclopropenone sensitization with weekly scalp DPC. Findings of the study overall: It was expanded TCRs that formed significantly more large CDR3 similarity clusters than controls did. TCRs whose frequency exceeded 1 in 1000 remained the same following DPC sensitization.

The receptor comes from a woman in her forties or fifties with alopecia areata. Some clones in this sample may be carry-over from other donors' samples. The material sequenced was whole blood, taken in connection with sensitization to the hapten diphenylcyclopropenone (DPC). V gene TRBV7-2 combines with J gene TRBJ2-4; 7 nucleotides align to TRBD1. This chain's CDR3 is CASSSGTASHLAKNIQYF. The CDR3 DNA reads TGTGCCAGCAGCTCCGGGACAGCTAGTCACTTGGCCAAAAACATTCAGTACTTC.